The 17 T cell receptor beta chains below come from one sample, sequenced in a study of chemoradiotherapy in HPV16-positive cancers. TCRdb's table, derived via immunoSEQ multiplex PCR, lists solely in-frame clones and lacks some. In the table there are roughly 16,000 clones, around nine tenths of which are singletons. This specimen consisted of blood, obtained from a patient who underwent chemoradiotherapy. Receptors originate from a human donor with HPV-associated anogenital cancer.

The chain has TRBV9 and TRBJ1-2, with 10 bases matching TRBD1. This CDR3 spans 14 amino acids. V lost 3 bases, J lost 8 bases, and 7 bases stayed unmatched. Germline V lookup: CDR1 SGDLS, CDR2 YYNGEE. CDR3 nucleotide sequence: TGTGCCAGCAGCGCAGACGACAGGGGGCAAGGCTACACCTTC. It translates to CASSADDRGQGYTF.

The count of this clone is one. The chain carries TRBV6-6 and TRBJ1-2, with TRBD1 matching over 10 bases. V dropped 7 bases and J dropped 8; count of bases not matched to a gene: 7. The CDR3 runs to 13 residues. CDR1 is MNHNY, CDR2 SVGAGI, per germline (reference sequence). The CDR3 nucleotides read TGTGCCAGCAACAGACAGGGGGCGGGAGGCTACACCTTC. Translation gives CASNRQGAGGYTF.

The chain has TRBV27 and TRBJ1-1; 8 bases line up with TRBD1. The CDR3 sequence is 15 residues long. The germline V gene has CDR1 MNHEY and CDR2 SMNVEV (reference sequence). J lost 4 bases, V lost 3 bases, and 7 bases had no gene match. CDR3 residues: CASSFFRTGTTEAFF. CDR3 coding DNA: TGTGCCAGCAGTTTCTTCCGGACAGGGACCACTGAAGCTTTCTTT.

The rearrangement links TRBV28 to TRBJ1-2; TRBD1 might be the D (6 bases). Looked up from germline, CDR1 is MDHEN and CDR2 is SYDVKM. V was shortened by 6 bases and J by 7 bases, with 15 bases between the two germline ends. This CDR3 spans 13 amino acids. CDR3 residues: CASRTTGVLGYTF. As DNA, the CDR3 is TGTGCCAGCAGAACGACAGGTGTTCTTGGCTACACCTTC.

The CDR3 protein is CASSESGLAGNNEQFF. The CDR3 bases are TGTGCCAGCAGTGAATCGGGACTAGCGGGGAACAATGAGCAGTTCTTC. The V and J genes are TRBV2 and TRBJ2-1, with 13 bases that match TRBD2. The CDR3 covers 16 residues. Germline V CDR1 and CDR2: SNHLY, FYNNEI. Losses at the gene ends were 2 bases for V and 5 bases for J; bases not matched to a gene: 3. The whole variable domain, remainder taken from reference TRBV2 and TRBJ2-1, is EPEVTQTPSHQVTQMGQEVILRCVPISNHLYFYWYRQILGQKVEFLVSFYNNEISEKSEIFDDQFSVERPDGSNFTLKIRSTKLEDSAMYFCASSESGLAGNNEQFFGPGTRLTVL.

The chain employs TRBV6-1 and TRBJ1-2; no firm D call. Trimming stripped 0 bases from V and 4 bases from J, with 15 bases between. Germline CDR1 is MNHNS and CDR2 is SASEGT. This CDR3 comprises 16 residues. This chain's CDR3 is CASSEAPTGAAYGYTF. The CDR3 nucleotides are TGTGCCAGCAGTGAAGCTCCGACCGGTGCCGCCTATGGCTACACCTTC.

The chain links TRBV11-2 to TRBJ2-7; 10 bases are a match to TRBD1. The CDR3 sequence is 15 residues long. Trimming cost V 3 bases and J 0 bases; bases outside gene matches: 2. The germline V gene encodes CDR1 SGHAT and CDR2 FQNNGV. The CDR3 DNA reads TGTGCCAGCAGCTTCGGGACAGGGGCCTCCTACGAGCAGTACTTC. It yields the protein CASSFGTGASYEQYF.

The chain uses TRBV5-6 and TRBJ2-2; D remains unclear. The CDR3 runs 13 residues. Germline CDR1 is SGHDT and CDR2 is YYEEEE. Trimming stripped 4 bases from V and 8 bases from J, with 12 bases between. In DNA, the CDR3 is TGTGCCAGCAGCCCTGTCGCTCGGGGGGAGCTGTTTTTT. Translated, it gives CASSPVARGELFF.

V usage is TRBV2 and J usage is TRBJ1-3; D gene unclear. CDR3 length: 14 residues. V lost 5 bases to trimming and J lost 0 bases, with 8 bases between them. Germline V CDR1 and CDR2: SNHLY, FYNNEI. In DNA, the CDR3 is TGTGCCAGCAGTCCTCAATTCTCTGGAAACACCATATATTTT. It yields the protein CASSPQFSGNTIYF.

This sequence joins TRBV21-1 and TRBJ2-3; the table's D call, TRBD1, was not checked against the DNA. TRBV21-1 is assigned pseudogene status. The CDR3 length is 15 residues. The CDR3 DNA reads as TGTGCCAGCAGCAAAGGGCAGAGCCCAGGAGATACGCAGTATTTT. This gives the protein CASSKGQSPGDTQYF.

The chain combines TRBV6-6 with TRBJ2-1, with 12 nucleotides matching TRBD2. The CDR3 spans 16 residues. Germline assignment: CDR1 MNHNY and CDR2 SVGAGI (reference sequence). The V segment lost 8 bases and the J segment 9 bases; nucleotides outside the gene matches: 14. This CDR3 is CASANVLAGGHGEQFF. The DNA for the CDR3 is TGTGCCAGCGCCAACGTCCTAGCGGGGGGGCATGGTGAGCAGTTCTTC.

The chain is built from TRBV19 and TRBJ1-2; 9 bases fit TRBD1. CDR3 size: 15 residues. Germline V gives CDR1 LNHDA, CDR2 SQIVND (reference sequence). V was pared by 7 bases and J by 3 bases, with 9 bases of the junction left unmatched. CDR3 sequence (DNA): TGTGCCAGTATAGGACAGGGGCGGTTCGACTATGGCTACACCTTC. This encodes CASIGQGRFDYGYTF.

The chain links TRBV4-2 to TRBJ1-2; 9 nucleotides align to TRBD1. V lost 1 base, J lost 4 bases, and 10 bases stayed unmatched. The CDR3 runs to 17 residues. Germline V lookup: CDR1 LGHNA, CDR2 YNFKEQ. CDR3 sequence reads: CASSQGRFTGGSYGYTF. CDR3 DNA: TGTGCCAGCAGCCAAGGGCGGTTTACAGGGGGCAGCTATGGCTACACCTTC.

The chain employs TRBV11-3 and TRBJ1-2; D may be TRBD1 (5 bases). The CDR3 has 15 amino acids. V was pared by 0 bases and J by 4 bases, with 12 bases between. Germline CDR1 SGHNT, CDR2 YENEEA. Here the CDR3 reads CASSLDSGVGYGYTF. CDR3 DNA: TGTGCCAGCAGCTTAGATTCGGGGGTAGGCTATGGCTACACCTTC.

The J gene is TRBJ2-3, the V gene TRBV11-2; D assignment may be TRBD1 or TRBD2 (5 bases each). CDR1 is SGHAT and CDR2 is FQNNGV in the germline V gene. Trimming took 5 bases from V and 2 from J, leaving 20 bases between them. This CDR3 has 17 residues. The CDR3 here is CASSGNRDGRTTDTQYF. The CDR3 nucleotides are TGTGCCAGCAGCGGCAACCGGGACGGACGAACCACAGATACGCAGTATTTT.

The genes are TRBV18 and TRBJ1-5; 7 bases are a match to TRBD1. From germline, CDR1 is KGHSH and CDR2 LQKENI. This CDR3 region has 16 residues. Trimming removed 3 bases from V and 0 bases from J; junction bases left unmatched: 5. CDR3 bases: TGTGCCAGCTCACCCTCGGACAGGAATAGCAATCAGCCCCAGCATTTT. This translates into CASSPSDRNSNQPQHF.

This chain connects TRBV21-1 to TRBJ2-3. TRBV21-1 is classified as a pseudogene. CDR3 size: 11 residues. CDR3 in DNA: TGTGCCAGCATTGGACCAGATACGCAGTATTTT. It codes for CASIGPDTQYF.